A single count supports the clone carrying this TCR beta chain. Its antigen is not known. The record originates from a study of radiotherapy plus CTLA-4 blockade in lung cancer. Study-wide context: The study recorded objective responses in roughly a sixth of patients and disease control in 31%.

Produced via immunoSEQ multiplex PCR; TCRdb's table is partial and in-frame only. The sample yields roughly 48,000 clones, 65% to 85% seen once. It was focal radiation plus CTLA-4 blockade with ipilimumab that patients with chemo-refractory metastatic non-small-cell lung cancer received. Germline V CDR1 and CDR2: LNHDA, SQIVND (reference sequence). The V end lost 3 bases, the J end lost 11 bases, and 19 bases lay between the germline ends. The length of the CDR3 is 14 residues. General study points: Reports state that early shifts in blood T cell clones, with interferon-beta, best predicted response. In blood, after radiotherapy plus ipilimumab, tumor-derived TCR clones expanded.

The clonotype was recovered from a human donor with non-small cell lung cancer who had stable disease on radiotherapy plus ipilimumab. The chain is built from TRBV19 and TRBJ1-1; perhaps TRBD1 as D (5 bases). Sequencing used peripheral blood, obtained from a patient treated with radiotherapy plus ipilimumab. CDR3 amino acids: CASSIAAGWNTAFF. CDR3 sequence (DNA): TGTGCCAGTAGTATTGCCGCAGGGTGGAATACGGCTTTCTTT. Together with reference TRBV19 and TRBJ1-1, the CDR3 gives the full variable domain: DGGITQSPKYLFRKEGQNVTLSCEQNLNHDAMYWYRQDPGQGLRLIYYSQIVNDFQKGDIAEGYSVSREKKESFPLTVTSAQKNPTAFYLCASSIAAGWNTAFFGQGTRLTVV.